This TCR beta chain was captured by sequencing in a study of T cell responses to AZD1222 COVID-19 vaccine. Study observations and caveats: Nearly half of the spike-specific TCRs reportedly recognize variant regions that carry no mutations. CD4 TCRs associated with vaccination spanned spike, dominating at 160-218 and 743-854. Donors in the cohort were predominantly white British and more often female, and clonal diversity was possibly underestimated. Two AZD1222 doses significantly raised spike-specific TCR breadth and depth over controls.

Trimming removed 3 bases at V and 0 bases at J, with 9 bases between. The CDR3 spans 15 residues. Germline CDR1 KGHDR, CDR2 SFDVKD. Method: immunoSEQ multiplex PCR; TCRdb's copy keeps in-frame clones and lacks some. The sample gives about 160,000 clones, roughly nine tenths of which show up once; approximately 6.9% is in the top ten. Remarks on this clone: Its cognate antigen is unknown.

The sequence was obtained from an adult in good health. The sequencing here drew on peripheral blood, taken on day 0 of AZD1222 vaccination. This rearrangement joins TRBV24-1 to TRBJ2-3; D is unclear. CDR3 region: CATSDVSRSTDTQYF. The CDR3 nucleotides are TGTGCCACCAGTGATGTTTCCAGAAGCACAGATACGCAGTATTTT.